A single sample gave rise to the 26 T cell receptor beta chains below, sequenced in a study of blood T cells in healthy people across ages. For the second PCR, which ran for 7 to 11 cycles, a sample-barcoded 5' primer and a J-beta primer mix were used. In TCRdb, the 5' RACE reads were re-called with MiXCR into one record per CDR3 protein. The repertoire has 600,000 to 800,000 distinct CDR3 sequences, roughly half of them found once; the top ten carry roughly 14%. The specimen sequenced was blood. These receptors were obtained from a woman at least 80 years old in good health.

This clonotype showed up many times. V is TRBV28 and J is TRBJ2-7; possibly TRBD1 for D (5 bases). CDR3 length equals 15 residues. Trimming removed 2 bases from V and 0 bases from J, with 11 bases in between. CDR1 and CDR2 from the germline V gene are MDHEN and SYDVKM. The CDR3 coding sequence is TGTGCCAGCAGTTTAAGGGGCTTCCTCTCCTACGAGCAGTACTTC. Protein: CASSLRGFLSYEQYF.

This chain connects TRBV6-5 to TRBJ2-4, with D tentatively TRBD1 or TRBD2 (6 bases each). The J call may be incorrect, as the DNA end agrees better with TRBJ2-7. Germline assignment: CDR1 MNHEY and CDR2 SVGAGI. The CDR3 sequence is 14 residues long. The CDR3 loop reads CASRRGEAFYEQYF. CDR3 nucleotide sequence: TGTGCCAGCAGAAGGGGGGAGGCGTTCTACGAGCAGTACTTC.

Details on this clonotype: A clone one base away is much larger, so this may be a read error. The rearrangement links TRBV18 to TRBJ2-1; TRBD2 matches 7 bases. Trimming removed 6 bases from V and 2 bases from J; junction bases left unmatched: 10. The CDR3 consists of 16 residues. Germline CDR1 and CDR2: KGHSH and LQKENI. In DNA, the CDR3 is TGTGCCAGCTCGTCGCCTAGCGGTAGCCCCTACAATGAGCAGTTCTTC. Its protein is CASSSPSGSPYNEQFF.

On this clonotype itself: A much larger clone is a single base away; this may be a read error. This chain uses TRBV28 with TRBJ2-1, with a tentative D call TRBD2 (5 bases). The end of the DNA aligns better with TRBJ2-7, so the J call may be wrong. Germline assignment: CDR1 MDHEN and CDR2 SYDVKM. The length of the CDR3 is 14 residues. The CDR3 DNA is TGTGCCAGCAGTGTGAGTACCTCGGGGTACGAGCAGTACTTC. Its protein is CASSVSTSGYEQYF.

This clonotype was recorded at least ten times. DNA for the CDR3: TGTGCCAGCAGTTTAGAGTGGGGACAGAGATCCAATGAGCAGTTCTTC. Protein: CASSLEWGQRSNEQFF. This chain connects TRBV12-3 or TRBV12-4 to TRBJ2-1, with 7 bases that match TRBD1. V lost 1 base to trimming and J lost 6 bases; unmatched junction nucleotides: 9. There are 16 residues in the CDR3.

The chain recombines TRBV27 with TRBJ1-5; D may be TRBD1 (6 bases). Deletions cut 6 bases from V and 7 bases from J, with 16 bases between. CDR3 length equals 14 residues. Germline CDR1 and CDR2: MNHEY and SMNVEV (reference sequence). CDR3 in amino acids: CASSPWGGGQPQHF. As DNA, the CDR3 is TGTGCCAGCAGCCCTTGGGGGGGCGGGCAGCCCCAGCATTTT.

J is TRBJ2-1 and V is TRBV29-1; 8 bases are a match to TRBD2. This CDR3 spans 14 amino acids. J was trimmed by 0 bases and V by 5 bases; bases with no gene match: 3. Germline CDR1 is SQVTM and CDR2 is ANQGSEA. The CDR3 protein is CSVSGGSSYNEQFF. Here the CDR3 DNA reads TGCAGCGTTTCGGGGGGGAGCTCCTACAATGAGCAGTTCTTC.

The chain has TRBV20-1 and TRBJ1-5, with 8 bases fitting TRBD1. CDR3 length: 16 residues. Germline trimming cut 6 bases from V and 7 bases from J; bases unmatched to any gene: 17. Germline CDR1 reads DFQATT; CDR2 reads SNEGSKA (reference sequence). In nucleotides, the CDR3 is TGCAGTGCCCCGCCACCCGACAGGGGAGGCATCCAGCCCCAGCATTTT. This codes for CSAPPPDRGGIQPQHF.

J is TRBJ1-1 and V is TRBV20-1; the D is unclear. The CDR3 extends over 14 amino acids. CDR1 and CDR2 (germline): DFQATT, SNEGSKA (reference sequence). V dropped 0 bases and J dropped 5 bases, with 13 bases sitting between them. The CDR3 bases are TGCAGTGCTAGAGATATCCGGGTTTTGACTGAAGCTTTCTTT. This sequence encodes CSARDIRVLTEAFF.

Concerning this clonotype itself: One end of the junction varies from germline; a read error may be responsible. The rearrangement uses TRBV4-2 and TRBJ1-4, with 10 bases fitting TRBD1. CDR3 length: 22 amino acids. Germline assignment: CDR1 LGHNA and CDR2 YNFKEQ. Written as DNA, the CDR3 is TGTGCCGGCAGCCAAGAGTCTCGCACGGGGACAGGGGCATCTTCAACTAATGAAAAACTGTTTTTT. This encodes CAGSQESRTGTGASSTNEKLFF.

The chain recombines TRBV14 with TRBJ2-2; 10 bases fit TRBD2. From germline, CDR1 is SGHDN and CDR2 FVKESK. The junction had 9 bases not matched to a gene; V was cut back by 0 bases and J by 2 bases. CDR3 size: 19 residues. The CDR3 loop reads CASSQDPTLAGVNTGELFF. The CDR3 nucleotides are TGTGCCAGCAGCCAAGACCCAACCCTAGCGGGGGTTAACACCGGGGAGCTGTTTTTT.

The chain recombines TRBV10-3 with TRBJ1-2; 9 nucleotides line up with TRBD1. The trim removed 7 bases at V and 8 bases at J, leaving 11 bases unmatched. Germline V gives CDR1 ENHRY, CDR2 SYGVKD. CDR3 length equals 14 residues. The CDR3 DNA reads TGTGCCATCAACCCCGGGACAGGGCTGAAAGGCTACACCTTC. Translation: CAINPGTGLKGYTF.

Points on this clonotype: This sequence may be a read error, since a much larger clone differs from it by one base. CDR3 coding DNA: TGTGCCACCAGTGACTCGGGGCAAAACAATGAGCAGTACTTC. Its translation: CATSDSGQNNEQYF. The V and J genes are TRBV24-1 and TRBJ2-1; D may correspond to TRBD1 or TRBD2 (5 bases each). TRBJ2-7 matches the DNA end more closely, so the J call is doubtful. This CDR3 region has 14 residues. Germline-derived CDR1 and CDR2 are KGHDR and SFDVKD.

CDR3 DNA sequence: TGTGCCACTTCTGATGAGCAGTTCTTC. It translates to CATSDEQFF. This chain connects TRBV7-9 to TRBJ2-1; no reliable D call. V lost 10 bases to trimming and J lost 8 bases, with 6 bases between them. The germline gives CDR1 SEHNR, CDR2 FQNEAQ (reference sequence). The length of the CDR3 is 9 residues.

V gene TRBV14 combines with J gene TRBJ2-1, with no clear D. V lost 0 bases, J lost 3 bases, and 9 bases lay in between. This CDR3 spans 15 amino acids. Germline assignment: CDR1 SGHDN and CDR2 FVKESK. DNA for the CDR3: TGTGCCAGCAGCCAAGACTACAGTATCTACAATGAGCAGTTCTTC. It translates to CASSQDYSIYNEQFF.

The chain links TRBV27 to TRBJ2-6; possibly TRBD1 or TRBD2 for D (5 bases each). V lost 9 bases and J lost 3, with 12 bases in between. The CDR3 has 14 residues. CDR1 is MNHEY, CDR2 SMNVEV, per germline (reference sequence). The CDR3 DNA is TGTGCCAGTTGTCAGGGACGTGGGGCCAACGTCCTGACTTTC. Amino acids: CASCQGRGANVLTF.

V and J are TRBV20-1 and TRBJ1-5, with D possibly being TRBD1 (5 bases). Germline lookup yields CDR1 DFQATT and CDR2 SNEGSKA (reference sequence). The V end was cut by 0 bases, the J end by 3 bases, with 12 bases between. The CDR3 has 15 residues. The CDR3 DNA reads as TGCAGTGCTAGAGATTTTCCGGGGGTCAATCAGCCCCAGCATTTT. Translating gives CSARDFPGVNQPQHF.

In the case of this clonotype: A read error may be the cause here, since a much bigger clone is one base away. The chain joins TRBV18 to TRBJ2-1; tentatively, D is TRBD2 (5 bases). Germline loops: CDR1 KGHSH, CDR2 LQKENI. The CDR3 runs to 13 residues. The V gene lost 8 bases and the J gene lost 4 bases, with 12 bases spanning the gap. CDR3 coding DNA: TGTGCCAGCGTCCGAACTAGTTACAATGAGCAGTTCTTC. This encodes CASVRTSYNEQFF.

The V gene is TRBV9, the J gene TRBJ1-2; D perhaps matches TRBD1 (6 bases). CDR3 size: 16 residues. Germline CDR1 is SGDLS and CDR2 is YYNGEE. Trimming shortened V by 4 bases and J by 7 bases, and 23 bases separated the two germline ends. The CDR3 DNA follows: TGTGCCAGCAGCCCCACCCTGGGGGCCTCGATTGGTGGCTACACCTTC. It yields the protein CASSPTLGASIGGYTF.

This clonotype was seen at least ten times. The chain has TRBV27 and TRBJ2-4, with D perhaps being TRBD1 or TRBD2 (6 bases each). This CDR3 spans 15 amino acids. V was pared by 6 bases and J by 0 bases, with 12 bases between. Germline loops: CDR1 MNHEY, CDR2 SMNVEV (reference sequence). The CDR3 here is CASRGGSLAKNIQYF. The CDR3 bases are TGTGCCAGCAGAGGGGGGTCCCTAGCCAAAAACATTCAGTACTTC.

The CDR3 sequence: CATSVGRDRSSYEQYF. CDR3 nucleotides: TGTGCCACCAGTGTTGGCCGGGACAGGAGCTCCTACGAGCAGTACTTC. V gene TRBV24-1 combines with J gene TRBJ2-7; 8 bases fit TRBD1. Germline V gene data show CDR1 as KGHDR and CDR2 as SFDVKD. V lost 5 bases, J lost 0 bases, and 8 bases stayed unmatched. This CDR3 is built from 16 residues.

The gene calls are TRBV20-1 and TRBJ2-7; TRBD2 might be the D (5 bases). The CDR3 runs 12 residues. V shed 8 bases and J shed 10 bases, with 21 bases lying between them. CDR1 is DFQATT, CDR2 SNEGSKA, per germline (reference sequence). CDR3 loop: CSPKGSQEAQYF. As DNA, the CDR3 is TGCAGTCCCAAAGGGAGCCAAGAGGCCCAGTACTTC.

The chain recombines TRBV20-1 with TRBJ2-6; no clear D. V was cut by 5 bases and J by 0 bases, with 8 bases left in between. Germline loops: CDR1 DFQATT, CDR2 SNEGSKA (reference sequence). This CDR3 is 14 amino acids long. In nucleotides, the CDR3 is TGCAGTGCTGGGATCCTCTCTGGGGCCAACGTCCTGACTTTC. Amino acid sequence: CSAGILSGANVLTF.

The gene calls are TRBV27 and TRBJ1-1, with a possible D match to TRBD1 (5 bases). The CDR3 sequence is 15 residues long. Germline V gives CDR1 MNHEY, CDR2 SMNVEV (reference sequence). Trimming left V 4 bases short and J 3 bases short, with 15 bases between. This CDR3 is CASSSRQGRYTEAFF. The CDR3 bases are TGTGCCAGCAGTTCCCGCCAGGGAAGGTACACTGAAGCTTTCTTT.

This clonotype was recorded a few times. The J gene is TRBJ2-2, the V gene TRBV29-1; D is ambiguous. Germline V gene lookup returns CDR1 SQVTM and CDR2 ANQGSEA. V gave up 3 bases and J gave up 3 bases, with 8 bases separating them. The CDR3 length is 13 residues. The DNA for the CDR3 is TGCAGCGTTGACCGGCAAGACACCGGGGAGCTGTTTTTT. Its protein product is CSVDRQDTGELFF.

This clonotype has just one count. This clone may be a read error of a much larger clone one base away. The chain has TRBV12-3 or TRBV12-4 and TRBJ2-3; D call uncertain. With 6 bases removed from V and 4 bases from J, the gap between germline ends came to 14 bases. CDR3 length equals 14 residues. The CDR3 loop is CASRTRESADTQYF. The CDR3 DNA reads as TGTGCCAGCAGAACAAGGGAAAGCGCAGATACGCAGTATTTT.